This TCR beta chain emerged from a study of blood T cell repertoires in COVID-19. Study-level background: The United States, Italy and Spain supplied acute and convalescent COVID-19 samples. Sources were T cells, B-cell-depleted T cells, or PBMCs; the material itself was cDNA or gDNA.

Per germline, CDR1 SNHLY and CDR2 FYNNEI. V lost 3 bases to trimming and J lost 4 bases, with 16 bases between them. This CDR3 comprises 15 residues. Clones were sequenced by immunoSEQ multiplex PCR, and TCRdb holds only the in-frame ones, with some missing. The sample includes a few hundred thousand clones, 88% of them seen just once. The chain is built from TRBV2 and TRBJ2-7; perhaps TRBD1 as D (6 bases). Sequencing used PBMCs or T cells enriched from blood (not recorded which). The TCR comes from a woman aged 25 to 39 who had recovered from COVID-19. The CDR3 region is CASSELTGLYYEQYF. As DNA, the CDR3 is TGTGCCAGCAGTGAGTTGACAGGCCTATATTACGAGCAGTACTTC.